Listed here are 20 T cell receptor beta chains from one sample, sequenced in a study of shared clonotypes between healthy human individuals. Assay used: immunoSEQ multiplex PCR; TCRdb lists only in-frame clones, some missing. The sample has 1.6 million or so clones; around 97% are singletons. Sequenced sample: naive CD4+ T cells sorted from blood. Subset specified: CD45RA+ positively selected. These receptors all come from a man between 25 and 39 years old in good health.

The CDR3 spells CASSQEGGFSGSRGTDTQYF. The CDR3 coding sequence is TGTGCCAGCAGCCAAGAGGGGGGATTTAGCGGGAGCCGGGGCACAGATACGCAGTATTTT. The chain recombines TRBV14 with TRBJ2-3; 9 positions match TRBD2. J gave up 1 base and V 0 bases, and 14 bases lay outside the gene matches. This CDR3 has 20 amino acids. Germline CDR1 is SGHDN and CDR2 is FVKESK.

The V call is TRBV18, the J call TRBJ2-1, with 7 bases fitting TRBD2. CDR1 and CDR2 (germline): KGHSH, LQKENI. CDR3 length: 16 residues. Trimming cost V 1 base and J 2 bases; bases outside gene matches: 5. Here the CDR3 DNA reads TGTGCCAGCTCACCACTGGGAGGGGCCACCTACAATGAGCAGTTCTTC. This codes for CASSPLGGATYNEQFF.

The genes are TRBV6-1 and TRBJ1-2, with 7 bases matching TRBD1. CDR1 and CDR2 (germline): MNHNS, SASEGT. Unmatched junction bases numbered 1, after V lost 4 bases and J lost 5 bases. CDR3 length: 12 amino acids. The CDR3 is CASSVGQYGYTF. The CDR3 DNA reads TGTGCCAGCAGTGTGGGACAGTATGGCTACACCTTC.

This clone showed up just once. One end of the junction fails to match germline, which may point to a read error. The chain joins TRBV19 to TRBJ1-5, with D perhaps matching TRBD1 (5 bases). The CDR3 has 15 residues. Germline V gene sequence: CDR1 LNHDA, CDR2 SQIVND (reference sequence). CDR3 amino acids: CASNILDIRNQPQHF. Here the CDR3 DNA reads TGTGCCAGTAATATATTGGACATTCGGAATCAGCCCCAGCATTTT.

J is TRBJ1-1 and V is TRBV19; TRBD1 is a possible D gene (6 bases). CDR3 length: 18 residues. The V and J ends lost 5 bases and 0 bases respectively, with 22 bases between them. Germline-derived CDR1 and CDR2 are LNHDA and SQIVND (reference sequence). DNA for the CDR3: TGTGCCAGTAGTGGATCACCCTTGTGGGGACACGTGAACACTGAAGCTTTCTTT. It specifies CASSGSPLWGHVNTEAFF.

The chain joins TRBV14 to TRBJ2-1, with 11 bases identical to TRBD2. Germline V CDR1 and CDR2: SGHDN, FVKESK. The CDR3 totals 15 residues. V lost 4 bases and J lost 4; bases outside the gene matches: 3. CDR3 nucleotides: TGTGCCAGCAGCCGGCTAGCGGGAGGTTACAATGAGCAGTTCTTC. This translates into CASSRLAGGYNEQFF.

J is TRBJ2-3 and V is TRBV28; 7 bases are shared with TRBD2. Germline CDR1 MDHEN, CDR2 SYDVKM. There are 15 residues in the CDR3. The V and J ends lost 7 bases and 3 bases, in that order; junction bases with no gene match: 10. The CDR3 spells CASTPLAGATDTQYF. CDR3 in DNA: TGTGCCAGCACCCCCTTGGCGGGAGCGACAGATACGCAGTATTTT.

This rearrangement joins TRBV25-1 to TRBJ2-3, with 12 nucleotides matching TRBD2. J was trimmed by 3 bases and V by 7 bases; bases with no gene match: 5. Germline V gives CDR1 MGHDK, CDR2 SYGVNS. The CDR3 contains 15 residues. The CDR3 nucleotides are TGTGCCAGCACACTAGCGGGAGGAGGGACAGATACGCAGTATTTT. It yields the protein CASTLAGGGTDTQYF.

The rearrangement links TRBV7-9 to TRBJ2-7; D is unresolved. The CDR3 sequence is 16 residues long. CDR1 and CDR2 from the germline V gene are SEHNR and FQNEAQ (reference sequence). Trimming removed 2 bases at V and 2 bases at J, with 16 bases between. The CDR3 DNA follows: TGTGCCAGCAGCTTAACCCGAGATTTAAACACCTACGAGCAGTACTTC. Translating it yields CASSLTRDLNTYEQYF.

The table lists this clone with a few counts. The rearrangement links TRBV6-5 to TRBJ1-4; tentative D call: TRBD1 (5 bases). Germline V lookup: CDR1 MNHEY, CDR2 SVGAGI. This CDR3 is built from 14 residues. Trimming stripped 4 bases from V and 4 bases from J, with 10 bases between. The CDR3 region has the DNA TGTGCCAGCAGTTTCACGGGGCTTAATGAAAAACTGTTTTTT. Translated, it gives CASSFTGLNEKLFF.

The CDR3, as DNA: TGTGCCAGCAGGCCAATAGGCGGGGAGCTGTTTTTT. This gives the protein CASRPIGGELFF. The chain employs TRBV6-1 and TRBJ2-2, with D hard to call. Germline assignment: CDR1 MNHNS and CDR2 SASEGT. Trimming took off 6 bases at V and 7 bases at J, with 9 bases between the two ends. This CDR3 region has 12 residues.

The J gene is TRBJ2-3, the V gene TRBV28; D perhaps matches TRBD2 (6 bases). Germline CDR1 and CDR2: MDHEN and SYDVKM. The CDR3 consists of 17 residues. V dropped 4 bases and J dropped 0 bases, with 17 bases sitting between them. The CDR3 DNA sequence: TGTGCCAGCAGTTCCAGTGGGGGAGGACTAAGCACAGATACGCAGTATTTT. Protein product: CASSSSGGGLSTDTQYF.

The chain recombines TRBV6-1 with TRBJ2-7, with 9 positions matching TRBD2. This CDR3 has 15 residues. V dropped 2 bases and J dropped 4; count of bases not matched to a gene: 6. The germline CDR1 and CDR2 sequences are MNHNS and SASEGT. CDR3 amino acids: CASSESTSGGYEQYF. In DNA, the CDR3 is TGTGCCAGCAGTGAATCGACTAGCGGAGGATACGAGCAGTACTTC.

The CDR3 coding sequence is TGTGCCAGCAGTTCCCCCTTCGACAGGGGGCTAACCGGGGAGCTGTTTTTT. Encoded protein: CASSSPFDRGLTGELFF. The genes are TRBV27 and TRBJ2-2, with TRBD1 matching over 10 bases. Germline values: CDR1 MNHEY, CDR2 SMNVEV (reference sequence). V lost 4 bases, J lost 5 bases, and 10 bases stayed unmatched. The CDR3 runs 17 residues.

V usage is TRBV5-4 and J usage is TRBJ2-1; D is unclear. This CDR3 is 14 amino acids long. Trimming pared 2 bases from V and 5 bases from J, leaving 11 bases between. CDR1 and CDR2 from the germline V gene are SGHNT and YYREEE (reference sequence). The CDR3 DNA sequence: TGTGCCAGCAGCTTCGACCCTAAGAACAATGAGCAGTTCTTC. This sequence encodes CASSFDPKNNEQFF.

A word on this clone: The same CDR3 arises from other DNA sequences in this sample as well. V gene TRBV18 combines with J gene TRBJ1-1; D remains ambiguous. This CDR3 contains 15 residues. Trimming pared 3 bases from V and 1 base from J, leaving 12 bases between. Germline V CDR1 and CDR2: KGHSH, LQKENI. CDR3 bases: TGTGCCAGCTCACCCCTCAGGACGGCGAACACTGAAGCTTTCTTT. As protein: CASSPLRTANTEAFF.

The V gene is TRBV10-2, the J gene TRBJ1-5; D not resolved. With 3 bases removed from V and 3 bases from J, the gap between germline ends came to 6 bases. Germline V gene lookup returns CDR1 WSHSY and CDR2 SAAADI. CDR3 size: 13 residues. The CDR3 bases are TGCGCCAGCAGTGATTGGGTCAATCAGCCCCAGCATTTT. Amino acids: CASSDWVNQPQHF.

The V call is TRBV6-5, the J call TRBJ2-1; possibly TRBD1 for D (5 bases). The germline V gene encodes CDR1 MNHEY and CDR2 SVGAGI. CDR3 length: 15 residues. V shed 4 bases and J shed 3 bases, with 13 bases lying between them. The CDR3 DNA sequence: TGTGCCAGCAGTTCGTCAGGGCCCCTCTACAATGAGCAGTTCTTC. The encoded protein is CASSSSGPLYNEQFF.

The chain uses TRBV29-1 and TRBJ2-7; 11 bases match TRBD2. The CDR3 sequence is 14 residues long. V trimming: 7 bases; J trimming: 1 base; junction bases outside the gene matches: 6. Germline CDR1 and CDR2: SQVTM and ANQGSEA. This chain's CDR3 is CSARLAGRSYEQYF. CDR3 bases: TGCAGCGCCAGACTAGCGGGACGATCCTACGAGCAGTACTTC.

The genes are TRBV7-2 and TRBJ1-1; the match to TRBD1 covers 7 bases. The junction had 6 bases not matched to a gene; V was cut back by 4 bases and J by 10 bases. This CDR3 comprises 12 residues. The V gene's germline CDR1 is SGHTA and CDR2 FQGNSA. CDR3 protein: CASSSTGRRAFF. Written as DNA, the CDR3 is TGTGCCAGCAGCTCGACAGGGAGAAGAGCTTTCTTT.